This T cell receptor beta chain was captured in a study of response to subunit inactivated influenza vaccine. The CDR3 length is 18 residues. In germline, CDR1 is SGHAT, CDR2 FQDESV (reference sequence). V trimming: 1 base; J trimming: 3 bases; junction bases outside the gene matches: 7. TCRdb re-analysed the RT-PCR reads in MiXCR, keeping a single row per CDR3 protein. Of about 500,000 distinct CDR3 sequences listed, roughly 13% were seen once; the top ten hold under 15%. This clonotype has more than one count but fewer than ten. Antigen specificity is unknown. The study, taken as a whole, reports: It was suggested by the authors that few new T cells are recruited by each seasonal influenza vaccination.

This chain uses TRBV11-1 with TRBJ2-1, with 12 bases identical to TRBD2. Sequencing used PBMCs from blood, obtained around seven weeks after vaccination. The receptor's source is a man between 45 and 60 years old who received an inactivated influenza vaccine. The CDR3 DNA follows: TGTGCCAGCAGCTTAGGCCTAGCGGGGGGGCCCATCTACAATGAGCAGTTCTTC. Translated, it gives CASSLGLAGGPIYNEQFF.